This T cell receptor (beta chain) was retrieved from a study of T cell responses to AZD1222 COVID-19 vaccine. Background on the study: Analysis merged second doses at about 4 or about 12 weeks. Overall study results and limits: Clonal diversity may have been underestimated in mostly white British donors. Reportedly, nearly half of unique spike TCRs recognized epitopes outside B.1.351/B.1.1.7 mutations. Baseline seropositivity characterized only a handful of AZD1222 recipients.

Trimming cost V 5 bases and J 4 bases; bases outside gene matches: 7. Germline V gene data show CDR1 as LNHDA and CDR2 as SQIVND (reference sequence). This CDR3 has 15 residues. Here immunoSEQ multiplex PCR was the method, and the copy in TCRdb shows in-frame clones only, minus some. The sample contains around 140,000 clones, roughly nine tenths of which appear only once. In this sample, this clone turned up once. The target antigen is unknown. The sample consisted of peripheral blood, taken on day 0 of AZD1222 vaccination. This chain links TRBV19 with TRBJ1-5, with TRBD1 identical over 8 bases. The clonotype was recovered from an adult in good health. CDR3 protein: CASSGGQGWNQPQHF. Here the CDR3 DNA reads TGTGCCAGTAGTGGAGGACAGGGCTGGAATCAGCCCCAGCATTTT.